Described below is a single T cell receptor beta chain sequence and its context. The entry originates in a study of technical replicates of blood from a handful of donors. Measured with immunoSEQ multiplex PCR; TCRdb has only the in-frame clones, and not every one. This sample has about 88,000 clones, with less than 95% found just once. Germline V gene data show CDR1 as SEHNR and CDR2 as FQNEAQ (reference sequence). After removal of 6 bases from V and 4 bases from J, the junction contained 9 bases not matched to a gene. There are 17 residues in the CDR3. V and J are TRBV7-9 and TRBJ1-4; 12 bases agree with TRBD1. The origin of this receptor is a human donor in good health. Input material: T cells isolated from PBMCs. DNA of the CDR3: TGTGCCAGCAGTCCGACGGGACAGGGGGCTTTTAATGAAAAACTGTTTTTT. Protein: CASSPTGQGAFNEKLFF.